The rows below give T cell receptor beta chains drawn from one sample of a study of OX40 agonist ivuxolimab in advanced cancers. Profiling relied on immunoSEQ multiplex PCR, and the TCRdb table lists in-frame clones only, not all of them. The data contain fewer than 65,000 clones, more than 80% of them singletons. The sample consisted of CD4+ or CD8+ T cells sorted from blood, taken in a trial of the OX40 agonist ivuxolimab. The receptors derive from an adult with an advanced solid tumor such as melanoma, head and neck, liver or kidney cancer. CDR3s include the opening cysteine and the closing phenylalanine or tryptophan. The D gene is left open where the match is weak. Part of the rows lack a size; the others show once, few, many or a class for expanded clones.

CDR3aa: CASSANPFEGTSGRLPFNEQFF
CDR3nt: TGTGCCAGCAGCGCCAACCCTTTTGAAGGGACTAGCGGGAGACTTCCCTTCAATGAGCAGTTCTTC
v_gene: TRBV9
abundance: -
d_gene: TRBD2
len: 22
j_gene: TRBJ2-1

CDR3aa: CASSGQINIQYF
CDR3nt: TGTGCCAGCAGCGGGCAGATAAACATTCAGTACTTC
v_gene: TRBV7-2
abundance: -
d_gene: -
len: 12
j_gene: TRBJ2-4

CDR3aa: CASSPRTGKDYGYTF
CDR3nt: TGTGCCAGCTCACCAAGGACAGGGAAGGACTATGGCTACACCTTC
v_gene: TRBV18
abundance: -
d_gene: TRBD1
len: 15
j_gene: TRBJ1-2

CDR3aa: CASSLLTGNTGELFF
CDR3nt: TGTGCCAGCAGCTTGCTGACAGGGAACACCGGGGAGCTGTTTTTT
v_gene: TRBV7-3
abundance: -
d_gene: -
len: 15
j_gene: TRBJ2-2

CDR3aa: CASSFGGGVTDTQYF
CDR3nt: TGTGCCAGCAGTTTCGGGGGAGGGGTCACAGATACGCAGTATTTT
v_gene: TRBV28
abundance: -
d_gene: TRBD2
len: 15
j_gene: TRBJ2-3

CDR3aa: CASTRQSGAITGELFF
CDR3nt: TGTGCCAGTACCCGACAATCGGGAGCTATCACCGGGGAGCTGTTTTTT
v_gene: TRBV19
abundance: -
d_gene: -
len: 16
j_gene: TRBJ2-2

CDR3aa: CASSLTSQDPYEQYF
CDR3nt: TGTGCCAGCAGCTTAACCTCACAAGACCCCTACGAGCAGTACTTC
v_gene: TRBV7-8
abundance: once
d_gene: -
len: 15
j_gene: TRBJ2-7

CDR3aa: CASSSLGSGNTIYF
CDR3nt: TGCGCCAGCAGTTCACTCGGCTCTGGAAACACCATATATTTT
v_gene: TRBV5-1
abundance: -
d_gene: -
len: 14
j_gene: TRBJ1-3

CDR3aa: CASSEALRGRTSPLHF
CDR3nt: TGTGCCAGCAGTGAAGCGCTTCGGGGTAGGACTTCACCCCTCCACTTT
v_gene: TRBV2
abundance: -
d_gene: -
len: 16
j_gene: TRBJ1-6

CDR3aa: CASRQYSNQPQHF
CDR3nt: TGTGCCAGCCGGCAGTATAGCAATCAGCCCCAGCATTTT
v_gene: TRBV2
abundance: few
d_gene: -
len: 13
j_gene: TRBJ1-5

CDR3aa: CASSPGTLYNEQFF
CDR3nt: TGTGCCAGCAGCCCCGGGACACTCTACAATGAGCAGTTCTTC
v_gene: TRBV6-6
abundance: -
d_gene: -
len: 14
j_gene: TRBJ2-1

CDR3aa: CSVGMDRAYEQYF
CDR3nt: TGCAGCGTTGGAATGGACAGAGCCTACGAGCAGTACTTC
v_gene: TRBV29-1
abundance: -
d_gene: -
len: 13
j_gene: TRBJ2-7

CDR3aa: CASSWEREGGYTF
CDR3nt: TGTGCCAGCTCCTGGGAGAGGGAGGGGGGCTACACCTTC
v_gene: TRBV6-6
abundance: once
d_gene: -
len: 13
j_gene: TRBJ1-2

CDR3aa: CASRDFRGTQLAGELFF
CDR3nt: TGTGCCAGTAGGGACTTTAGGGGGACCCAACTTGCCGGGGAGCTGTTTTTT
v_gene: TRBV19
abundance: -
d_gene: -
len: 17
j_gene: TRBJ2-2

CDR3aa: CASSPSAFYGYTF
CDR3nt: TGTGCCAGCTCACCGTCAGCCTTCTATGGCTACACCTTC
v_gene: TRBV18
abundance: -
d_gene: -
len: 13
j_gene: TRBJ1-2

CDR3aa: CASSSRDRANSPLHF
CDR3nt: TGTGCCAGCAGCTCCCGAGACAGGGCGAATTCACCCCTCCACTTT
v_gene: TRBV7-2
abundance: -
d_gene: TRBD1
len: 15
j_gene: TRBJ1-6

CDR3aa: CASSRELAVVSSYNEQFF
CDR3nt: TGTGCCAGCAGCCGCGAACTAGCGGTTGTCAGCTCCTACAATGAGCAGTTCTTC
v_gene: TRBV4-2
abundance: -
d_gene: TRBD2
len: 18
j_gene: TRBJ2-1

CDR3aa: CASSMVAALNYGYTF
CDR3nt: TGTGCCAGTAGTATGGTGGCAGCTCTTAACTATGGCTACACCTTC
v_gene: TRBV19
abundance: -
d_gene: -
len: 15
j_gene: TRBJ1-2

CDR3aa: CASSLDLYNEQFF
CDR3nt: TGCGCCAGCAGCTTGGACCTCTACAATGAGCAGTTCTTC
v_gene: TRBV5-1
abundance: -
d_gene: -
len: 13
j_gene: TRBJ2-1

CDR3aa: CASFGRDTTLAKNIQYF
CDR3nt: TGTGCCAGCTTCGGGCGGGACACAACTCTAGCCAAAAACATTCAGTACTTC
v_gene: TRBV19
abundance: -
d_gene: -
len: 17
j_gene: TRBJ2-4

CDR3aa: CASSRLSGANVLTF
CDR3nt: TGCGCCAGCAGTCGCCTCTCTGGGGCCAACGTCCTGACTTTC
v_gene: TRBV5-1
abundance: -
d_gene: -
len: 14
j_gene: TRBJ2-6

CDR3aa: CAISPDRVYGYTF
CDR3nt: TGTGCCATCAGCCCGGACAGGGTCTATGGCTACACCTTC
v_gene: TRBV10-3
abundance: -
d_gene: TRBD1
len: 13
j_gene: TRBJ1-2

CDR3aa: CASSLATGLHNSPLHF
CDR3nt: TGTGCCAGCAGTTTAGCGACGGGGCTACACAATTCACCCCTCCACTTT
v_gene: TRBV7-9
abundance: -
d_gene: -
len: 16
j_gene: TRBJ1-6

CDR3aa: CASSLGTGSSNQPQHF
CDR3nt: TGTGCCAGCAGCTTAGGGACAGGGAGTAGCAATCAGCCCCAGCATTTT
v_gene: TRBV7-9
abundance: -
d_gene: TRBD1
len: 16
j_gene: TRBJ1-5

CDR3aa: CASSLEGGRSNQPQHF
CDR3nt: TGTGCCAGCAGCTTAGAGGGGGGAAGGAGCAATCAGCCCCAGCATTTT
v_gene: TRBV7-2
abundance: -
d_gene: -
len: 16
j_gene: TRBJ1-5

CDR3aa: CASSEAFLTLNTEAFF
CDR3nt: TGTGCCAGCAGTGAAGCGTTTCTCACACTGAACACTGAAGCTTTCTTT
v_gene: TRBV6-1
abundance: -
d_gene: -
len: 16
j_gene: TRBJ1-1

CDR3aa: CASSERGPEETQYF
CDR3nt: TGCGCCAGCAGTGAGAGGGGACCAGAAGAGACCCAGTACTTC
v_gene: TRBV10-2
abundance: few
d_gene: -
len: 14
j_gene: TRBJ2-5

CDR3aa: CASSPGEGTQHF
CDR3nt: TGTGCCAGCAGTCCAGGGGAAGGAACCCAGCATTTT
v_gene: TRBV6-1
abundance: -
d_gene: -
len: 12
j_gene: TRBJ1-5

CDR3aa: CASREGYNEQFF
CDR3nt: TGTGCCAGCAGGGAAGGGTACAATGAGCAGTTCTTC
v_gene: TRBV7-9
abundance: -
d_gene: -
len: 12
j_gene: TRBJ2-1

CDR3aa: CASSLPTGYSGNTIYF
CDR3nt: TGTGCCAGCTCACTTCCTACAGGGTACTCTGGAAACACCATATATTTT
v_gene: TRBV18
abundance: -
d_gene: -
len: 16
j_gene: TRBJ1-3

CDR3aa: CASSEAPGMNKNIQYF
CDR3nt: TGTGCCAGCAGTGAGGCCCCGGGAATGAACAAAAACATTCAGTACTTC
v_gene: TRBV6-1
abundance: once
d_gene: -
len: 16
j_gene: TRBJ2-4

CDR3aa: CASSGQWGGLINTGELFF
CDR3nt: TGTGCCAGCAGTGGACAGTGGGGGGGACTCATCAACACCGGGGAGCTGTTTTTT
v_gene: TRBV6-1
abundance: -
d_gene: TRBD2
len: 18
j_gene: TRBJ2-2

CDR3aa: CASSHRRANYGYTF
CDR3nt: TGTGCCAGCTCTCACAGGAGAGCTAACTATGGCTACACCTTC
v_gene: TRBV18
abundance: -
d_gene: -
len: 14
j_gene: TRBJ1-2

CDR3aa: CANTRQLATMSSYEQYF
CDR3nt: TGTGCCAATACGCGACAGCTAGCCACTATGAGCTCCTACGAGCAGTACTTC
v_gene: TRBV27
abundance: -
d_gene: -
len: 17
j_gene: TRBJ2-7

CDR3aa: CASSLAQGFTEAFF
CDR3nt: TGTGCCAGCAGTTTAGCCCAGGGGTTCACTGAAGCTTTCTTT
v_gene: TRBV28
abundance: -
d_gene: -
len: 14
j_gene: TRBJ1-1

CDR3aa: CAISESIAAGASYGYTF
CDR3nt: TGTGCCATCAGTGAGTCAATTGCGGCAGGGGCAAGCTATGGCTACACCTTC
v_gene: TRBV10-3
abundance: -
d_gene: -
len: 17
j_gene: TRBJ1-2

CDR3aa: CASSLVRANTGELFF
CDR3nt: TGTGCCAGCAGCTTGGTCCGAGCGAACACCGGGGAGCTGTTTTTT
v_gene: TRBV5-8
abundance: -
d_gene: -
len: 15
j_gene: TRBJ2-2

CDR3aa: CASSLPGVQPQHF
CDR3nt: TGTGCCAGCAGTTTGCCAGGGGTTCAGCCCCAGCATTTT
v_gene: TRBV28
abundance: -
d_gene: -
len: 13
j_gene: TRBJ1-5

CDR3aa: CASNTIERGSYEQYF
CDR3nt: TGTGCCAGCAATACTATAGAGCGGGGTTCCTACGAGCAGTACTTC
v_gene: TRBV6-5
abundance: -
d_gene: TRBD2
len: 15
j_gene: TRBJ2-7

CDR3aa: CASSLGTGTNQPQHF
CDR3nt: TGCGCCAGCAGCTTGGGGACAGGCACTAATCAGCCCCAGCATTTT
v_gene: TRBV5-1
abundance: -
d_gene: TRBD1
len: 15
j_gene: TRBJ1-5

CDR3aa: CATSPGVQDNEQFF
CDR3nt: TGTGCCACCAGCCCGGGCGTACAGGACAATGAGCAGTTCTTC
v_gene: TRBV15
abundance: -
d_gene: -
len: 14
j_gene: TRBJ2-1

CDR3aa: CASSYSFLGNQPQHF
CDR3nt: TGTGCCAGCAGTTACTCGTTTCTGGGAAATCAGCCCCAGCATTTT
v_gene: TRBV6-5
abundance: -
d_gene: -
len: 15
j_gene: TRBJ1-5

CDR3aa: CASSLYWAADSNQPQHF
CDR3nt: TGTGCCAGCAGTTTATACTGGGCAGCTGATAGCAATCAGCCCCAGCATTTT
v_gene: TRBV28
abundance: -
d_gene: -
len: 17
j_gene: TRBJ1-5

CDR3aa: CASSDSYNSPLHF
CDR3nt: TGTGCCAGCAGTGACTCCTATAATTCACCCCTCCACTTT
v_gene: TRBV6-4
abundance: -
d_gene: -
len: 13
j_gene: TRBJ1-6

CDR3aa: CASSFHARYNEQFF
CDR3nt: TGTGCCAGCAGTTTCCATGCGCGCTACAATGAGCAGTTCTTC
v_gene: TRBV6-5
abundance: -
d_gene: -
len: 14
j_gene: TRBJ2-1

CDR3aa: CASSLSPEGRVNEKLFF
CDR3nt: TGTGCCAGCAGCTTGTCACCTGAGGGGCGGGTTAATGAAAAACTGTTTTTT
v_gene: TRBV7-9
abundance: few
d_gene: -
len: 17
j_gene: TRBJ1-4

CDR3aa: CSPSLNTEAFF
CDR3nt: TGCAGTCCATCCCTGAACACTGAAGCTTTCTTT
v_gene: TRBV20-1
abundance: -
d_gene: -
len: 11
j_gene: TRBJ1-1

CDR3aa: CASSPLGEGVNYGYTF
CDR3nt: TGTGCCAGCAGTCCCCTCGGTGAGGGCGTGAACTATGGCTACACCTTC
v_gene: TRBV25-1
abundance: once
d_gene: -
len: 16
j_gene: TRBJ1-2

CDR3aa: CASNPRVGGATDTQYF
CDR3nt: TGCGCCAGCAACCCACGGGTCGGGGGAGCGACAGATACGCAGTATTTT
v_gene: TRBV4-1
abundance: -
d_gene: -
len: 16
j_gene: TRBJ2-3

CDR3aa: CASSARFTGELFF
CDR3nt: TGTGCCAGCAGTGCCAGGTTCACCGGGGAGCTGTTTTTT
v_gene: TRBV6-5
abundance: -
d_gene: -
len: 13
j_gene: TRBJ2-2

CDR3aa: CASSQARGGYEQYF
CDR3nt: TGTGCCAGCAGTCAAGCCAGGGGAGGGTACGAGCAGTACTTC
v_gene: TRBV27
abundance: -
d_gene: -
len: 14
j_gene: TRBJ2-7